A selection of T cell receptor beta chains follows, all from one sample in a study of cytomegalovirus exposure and HLA in healthy donors. Libraries were prepared by immunoSEQ multiplex PCR; TCRdb keeps only in-frame clonotypes and omits some of them. The sample yields 200,000 or so clones, 70% to 85% seen once. The sequencing input was PBMCs. Receptors were obtained from a boy younger than 10 in good health and CMV-seronegative. Each CDR3 is given with its conserved first and last residue. The order of the fields is V gene, D gene, J gene, clone size, CDR3 protein, CDR3 DNA. D genes are given only for firm matches. Some rows mark clone size as missing; the rest say once, few, many or name a class of expanded clone.

V: TRBV11-1
D: NA
J: TRBJ2-7
size: NA
CDR3: CASSLDSYEQYF
DNA: TGTGCCAGCAGCTTAGATTCTTACGAGCAGTACTTC

V: TRBV21-1
D: NA
J: TRBJ2-7
size: once
CDR3: CASSRESGGIEQYF
DNA: TGTGCCAGCAGCAGGGAGAGCGGGGGGATCGAGCAGTACTTC

V: TRBV4-3
D: NA
J: TRBJ2-7
size: NA
CDR3: CASSQESGQPYEQYF
DNA: TGCGCCAGCAGCCAAGAATCCGGACAGCCGTACGAGCAGTACTTC

V: TRBV5-1
D: TRBD1
J: TRBJ2-3
size: NA
CDR3: CASSLARGQGTDTQYF
DNA: TGCGCCAGCAGCTTGGCCAGAGGACAGGGCACAGATACGCAGTATTTT

V: TRBV10-2
D: NA
J: TRBJ1-1
size: NA
CDR3: CASTPNRNYEAFF
DNA: TGCGCCAGCACCCCTAACAGAAATTACGAAGCTTTCTTT

V: TRBV29-1
D: TRBD2
J: TRBJ2-3
size: NA
CDR3: CSCGGAADTQYF
DNA: TGCAGCTGCGGGGGTGCGGCAGATACGCAGTATTTT

V: TRBV7-2
D: TRBD1
J: TRBJ1-2
size: NA
CDR3: CASSLAGQGSYGYTF
DNA: TGTGCCAGCAGCTTAGCTGGACAGGGGAGCTATGGCTACACCTTC

V: TRBV5-4
D: NA
J: TRBJ2-7
size: NA
CDR3: CASSLWGSPYEQYF
DNA: TGTGCCAGCAGCTTGTGGGGCTCCCCCTACGAGCAGTACTTC

V: TRBV29-1
D: TRBD1
J: TRBJ2-1
size: NA
CDR3: CSVGTGIGFYNEQFF
DNA: TGCAGCGTCGGGACAGGGATAGGGTTTTACAATGAGCAGTTCTTC

V: TRBV7-9
D: NA
J: TRBJ2-7
size: NA
CDR3: CASSLELAGGEQYF
DNA: TGTGCCAGCAGCTTAGAATTGGCAGGTGGCGAGCAGTACTTC

V: TRBV27
D: NA
J: TRBJ1-1
size: NA
CDR3: CASRYGNTEAFF
DNA: TGTGCCAGCAGGTACGGGAACACTGAAGCTTTCTTT

V: TRBV5-1
D: TRBD2
J: TRBJ2-1
size: NA
CDR3: CASSFVSGLYNEQFF
DNA: TGCGCCAGCAGCTTTGTTAGCGGGCTATACAATGAGCAGTTCTTC

V: TRBV6-5
D: TRBD1
J: TRBJ1-1
size: NA
CDR3: CASSPRDRNTEAFF
DNA: TGTGCCAGCAGTCCCCGGGACAGGAACACTGAAGCTTTCTTT

V: TRBV7-6
D: NA
J: TRBJ1-1
size: few
CDR3: CASSLDSNTEAFF
DNA: TGTGCCAGCAGCTTGGACAGTAACACTGAAGCTTTCTTT

V: TRBV15
D: TRBD2
J: TRBJ2-5
size: NA
CDR3: CATSRVLGLARETQYF
DNA: TGTGCCACCAGCAGAGTATTGGGACTAGCCCGAGAGACCCAGTACTTC

V: TRBV7-9
D: TRBD2
J: TRBJ2-7
size: NA
CDR3: CSSSLGPQGGIEQYF
DNA: TGTTCCAGCAGCTTAGGTCCGCAGGGAGGGATCGAGCAGTACTTC

V: TRBV5-1
D: TRBD1
J: TRBJ2-1
size: NA
CDR3: CASSLDRGSQFF
DNA: TGCGCCAGCAGCCTCGACAGGGGCTCGCAGTTCTTC

V: TRBV2
D: NA
J: TRBJ2-1
size: NA
CDR3: CASKSEGDEQFF
DNA: TGTGCCAGCAAGTCCGAGGGTGATGAGCAGTTCTTC

V: TRBV11-1
D: NA
J: TRBJ2-2
size: NA
CDR3: CASSHIARTGELFF
DNA: TGTGCCAGCAGCCACATAGCTAGAACCGGGGAGCTGTTTTTT

V: TRBV7-9
D: NA
J: TRBJ1-3
size: NA
CDR3: CASSSTHRDTIYF
DNA: TGTGCCAGCAGCTCAACACACAGGGACACCATATATTTT

V: TRBV27
D: NA
J: TRBJ2-2
size: NA
CDR3: CASSLSKVSRRGRNTGELFF
DNA: TGTGCCAGCAGTTTATCGAAAGTATCGCGGCGGGGGCGAAACACCGGGGAGCTGTTTTTT

V: TRBV6-6
D: NA
J: TRBJ1-3
size: NA
CDR3: CASSPPGSGNTIYF
DNA: TGTGCCAGCAGCCCACCGGGGTCTGGAAACACCATATATTTT

V: TRBV7-3
D: TRBD1
J: TRBJ2-7
size: NA
CDR3: CASSPGTGSYEQYF
DNA: TGTGCCAGCAGCCCCGGGACAGGGTCGTATGAGCAGTACTTC

V: TRBV7-9
D: NA
J: TRBJ2-7
size: NA
CDR3: CASSFSGSYEQYF
DNA: TGTGCCAGCAGCTTCTCAGGATCCTACGAGCAGTACTTC

V: TRBV7-9
D: NA
J: TRBJ1-4
size: NA
CDR3: CASSLGAGVSEKLFF
DNA: TGTGCCAGCAGCCTGGGGGCAGGGGTTTCGGAAAAACTGTTTTTT

V: TRBV5-5
D: TRBD2
J: TRBJ2-5
size: NA
CDR3: CASSSGTSRVDGETQYF
DNA: TGTGCCAGCAGCTCCGGGACTAGTAGAGTTGATGGAGAGACCCAGTACTTC

V: TRBV2
D: TRBD2
J: TRBJ2-1
size: NA
CDR3: CASSLGTSLGGEQFF
DNA: TGTGCCAGCAGTCTAGGGACTAGTCTTGGGGGTGAGCAGTTCTTC

V: TRBV5-1
D: TRBD2
J: TRBJ2-2
size: NA
CDR3: CASSVTSGGFGELFF
DNA: TGCGCCAGCAGCGTCACTAGCGGGGGATTCGGGGAGCTGTTTTTT

V: TRBV4-3
D: TRBD1
J: TRBJ1-1
size: NA
CDR3: CASSRKFIGQGGTEAFF
DNA: TGCGCCAGCAGCCGTAAATTCATTGGACAGGGAGGTACTGAAGCTTTCTTT

V: TRBV28
D: NA
J: TRBJ2-4
size: NA
CDR3: CASRIPGGSGFTYF
DNA: TGTGCCAGCCGGATTCCGGGTGGCTCTGGATTCACATACTTC

V: TRBV6-5
D: TRBD1
J: TRBJ1-1
size: NA
CDR3: CASRGTGAEAFF
DNA: TGTGCCAGCAGGGGGACAGGGGCTGAAGCTTTCTTT

V: TRBV7-2
D: NA
J: TRBJ1-2
size: NA
CDR3: CASSIGPAGNYGYTF
DNA: TGTGCCAGCAGCATTGGACCTGCGGGCAACTATGGCTACACCTTC

V: TRBV5-6
D: TRBD1
J: TRBJ1-2
size: NA
CDR3: CASSLVGTGHGYTF
DNA: TGTGCCAGCAGCTTGGTAGGGACAGGGCATGGCTACACCTTC

V: TRBV2
D: NA
J: TRBJ2-2
size: NA
CDR3: CASSEGRGRTGELFF
DNA: TGTGCCAGCAGTGAGGGACGGGGGAGGACCGGGGAGCTGTTTTTT

V: TRBV11-3
D: NA
J: TRBJ2-5
size: few
CDR3: CASSFGYQETQYF
DNA: TGTGCCAGCAGCTTTGGCTACCAAGAGACCCAGTACTTC

V: TRBV5-1
D: NA
J: TRBJ1-3
size: NA
CDR3: CASSLGASGNTIYF
DNA: TGCGCCAGCAGCCTAGGTGCTTCTGGAAACACCATATATTTT

V: TRBV5-6
D: TRBD2
J: TRBJ2-3
size: NA
CDR3: CASSLFGGDPTTDTQYF
DNA: TGTGCCAGCAGCCTTTTCGGGGGGGATCCCACCACAGATACGCAGTATTTT

V: TRBV7-9
D: NA
J: TRBJ2-7
size: NA
CDR3: CASRRGTYEQYF
DNA: TGTGCCAGCAGACGCGGGACCTACGAGCAGTACTTC

V: TRBV7-9
D: NA
J: TRBJ2-5
size: few
CDR3: CASSYRDTQETQYF
DNA: TGTGCCAGCAGCTACCGGGACACTCAAGAGACCCAGTACTTC

V: TRBV7-3
D: NA
J: TRBJ2-1
size: NA
CDR3: CASSFDGGLNQFF
DNA: TGTGCCAGCAGCTTTGACGGGGGGCTCAATCAGTTCTTC

V: TRBV29-1
D: NA
J: TRBJ1-2
size: NA
CDR3: CSVEEGEGAGYGYTF
DNA: TGCAGCGTTGAAGAAGGGGAAGGCGCCGGCTATGGCTACACCTTC

V: TRBV2
D: NA
J: TRBJ1-5
size: NA
CDR3: CASSEGGHVSQPQHF
DNA: TGTGCCAGCAGTGAAGGTGGACATGTGAGTCAGCCCCAGCATTTT

V: TRBV19
D: NA
J: TRBJ2-2
size: NA
CDR3: CASSIGGGITGELFF
DNA: TGTGCCAGTAGTATAGGGGGCGGGATAACCGGGGAGCTGTTTTTT

V: TRBV29-1
D: TRBD1
J: TRBJ2-1
size: once
CDR3: CSAGAGTAYDNEQFF
DNA: TGCAGCGCTGGGGCCGGGACAGCGTATGACAATGAGCAGTTCTTC

V: TRBV7-9
D: NA
J: TRBJ2-7
size: NA
CDR3: CASSSLLEDYEQYF
DNA: TGTGCCAGCAGCTCACTACTAGAGGACTACGAGCAGTACTTC

V: TRBV12-5
D: TRBD2
J: TRBJ2-3
size: NA
CDR3: CASGGLAGGRGTDTQYF
DNA: TGTGCTAGTGGGGGACTAGCGGGGGGGCGGGGCACAGATACGCAGTATTTT

V: TRBV10-3
D: NA
J: TRBJ2-3
size: NA
CDR3: CAISPGQDTQYF
DNA: TGTGCCATCAGTCCCGGTCAAGATACGCAGTATTTT

V: TRBV27
D: NA
J: TRBJ1-2
size: NA
CDR3: CASSRGSWGYTF
DNA: TGTGCCAGCAGTCGAGGGAGTTGGGGCTACACCTTC

V: TRBV7-9
D: TRBD1
J: TRBJ2-5
size: NA
CDR3: CASSLAGTAQETQYF
DNA: TGTGCCAGCAGCTTAGCTGGGACAGCACAAGAGACCCAGTACTTC

V: TRBV9
D: NA
J: TRBJ2-7
size: NA
CDR3: CASSVGQGNEQYF
DNA: TGTGCCAGCAGCGTAGGGCAGGGGAACGAGCAGTACTTC

V: TRBV19
D: NA
J: TRBJ1-5
size: NA
CDR3: CASSIRRGGMGNQPQHF
DNA: TGTGCCAGTAGTATACGGCGGGGGGGCATGGGGAATCAGCCCCAGCATTTT

V: TRBV21-1
D: NA
J: TRBJ2-3
size: NA
CDR3: CASNLINRVRTDTQYF
DNA: TGTGCCAGCAACTTAATCAACCGGGTTCGCACAGATACGCAGTATTTT

V: TRBV7-9
D: TRBD1
J: TRBJ1-1
size: NA
CDR3: CASSKTQGGGTEAFF
DNA: TGTGCCAGCAGTAAAACACAGGGGGGAGGCACTGAAGCTTTCTTT

V: TRBV5-1
D: TRBD2
J: TRBJ2-1
size: few
CDR3: CASSWLGGNEQFF
DNA: TGCGCCAGCAGCTGGCTCGGGGGGAATGAGCAGTTCTTC

V: TRBV14
D: NA
J: TRBJ1-1
size: NA
CDR3: CASSGQMNTEAFF
DNA: TGTGCCAGCAGCGGACAGATGAACACTGAAGCTTTCTTT